The 13 T cell receptor beta chains below all came from one sample that was sequenced in a study of cytomegalovirus exposure and HLA in healthy donors. 13 Jbeta primers and 60 Vbeta primers were used for the PCR. TCRdb's table, derived via immunoSEQ multiplex PCR, lists solely in-frame clones and lacks some. The repertoire includes fewer than 150,000 clones, 15% of them detected once, and roughly 2% sits in the top ten. Material for sequencing was PBMCs. These TCRs come from a woman aged 18-30 years in good health and CMV-seronegative.

This chain links TRBV19 with TRBJ1-1; weak D call: TRBD1 (5 bases). Germline loops: CDR1 LNHDA, CDR2 SQIVND (reference sequence). This CDR3 contains 15 residues. V dropped 0 bases and J dropped 10 bases, with 18 bases sitting between them. The CDR3: CASSIDEDTGLGAFF. CDR3 coding DNA: TGTGCCAGTAGTATAGACGAGGACACGGGACTTGGAGCTTTCTTT.

This clone was counted only a few times. J is TRBJ1-2 and V is TRBV10-3; D might be TRBD1 (5 bases). The germline CDR1 and CDR2 sequences are ENHRY and SYGVKD. This CDR3 has 14 residues. With 0 bases removed from V and 7 bases from J, the gap between germline ends came to 12 bases. The CDR3 DNA follows: TGTGCCATCAGTGAGTCGGCAGGGCGGGGTGGCTACACCTTC. Translation: CAISESAGRGGYTF.

This clone was observed many times. The chain links TRBV27 to TRBJ2-7; maybe TRBD2 (5 bases). This CDR3 is 11 amino acids long. Germline loops: CDR1 MNHEY, CDR2 SMNVEV (reference sequence). The germline V and J ends were trimmed by 8 bases and 6 bases, with 11 bases remaining between them. The CDR3 region is CASSEGGEQYF. In nucleotides, the CDR3 is TGTGCCAGCTCGGAAGGAGGCGAGCAGTACTTC.

The V call is TRBV6-6, the J call TRBJ1-6, with 7 bases identical to TRBD1. V shed 6 bases and J 7 bases; nucleotides not matched to a gene: 9. This CDR3 is built from 15 residues. The germline V gene has CDR1 MNHNY and CDR2 SVGAGI (reference sequence). The CDR3 protein is CASRGSGQINSPLHF. The DNA of the CDR3 is TGTGCCAGCAGGGGTTCGGGACAGATCAATTCACCCCTCCACTTT.

This clone was found a few times. The chain combines TRBV6-1 with TRBJ2-5; 8 nucleotides align to TRBD2. The CDR3 runs 13 residues. V shed 7 bases, J shed 10 bases, and the junction held 11 bases outside the gene matches. Per the germline V gene, CDR1 is MNHNS and CDR2 is SASEGT. CDR3 in DNA: TGTGCCAGCACGGAGCGGGAGTTTGAAGTCCAGTACTTC. Amino acids: CASTEREFEVQYF.

The rearrangement joins TRBV6-5 to TRBJ2-3, with 13 bases matching TRBD2. The CDR3 covers 13 residues. Germline V gives CDR1 MNHEY, CDR2 SVGAGI. V lost 7 bases and J lost 14; bases outside the gene matches: 9. CDR3 region: CASTGTSGVMLYF. Here the CDR3 DNA reads TGTGCCAGCACGGGGACTAGCGGGGTTATGCTGTATTTT.

The chain carries TRBV25-1 and TRBJ2-3; the match to TRBD2 covers 7 bases. This CDR3 has 13 residues. V lost 6 bases, J lost 2 bases, and 2 bases stayed unmatched. Per the germline V gene, CDR1 is MGHDK and CDR2 is SYGVNS. As DNA, the CDR3 is TGTGCCAGCAGAAGCGGGAACACAGATACGCAGTATTTT. As protein: CASRSGNTDTQYF.

The chain combines TRBV30 with TRBJ1-4, with 8 nucleotides matching TRBD1. Per the germline V gene, CDR1 is GTSNPN and CDR2 is SVGIG (reference sequence). CDR3 length equals 14 residues. V gave up 4 bases and J gave up 4 bases; unmatched junction bases: 5. CDR3 nucleotide sequence: TGTGCCTGGACGAGCGGACAGGGTAATGAAAAACTGTTTTTT. Residues: CAWTSGQGNEKLFF.

This clone has a handful of counts. The V and J genes are TRBV6-5 and TRBJ2-1, with TRBD1 as a possible D gene (6 bases). There are 13 residues in the CDR3. Per germline, CDR1 MNHEY and CDR2 SVGAGI. V lost 2 bases and J 7 bases, leaving 9 bases between the germline ends. CDR3 sequence reads: CASSYRTENEQFF. The CDR3 DNA follows: TGTGCCAGCAGTTACCGGACAGAAAATGAGCAGTTCTTC.

This clone has only a few counts. V usage is TRBV11-2 and J usage is TRBJ2-2, with a tentative D call TRBD2 (5 bases). Germline V CDR1 and CDR2: SGHAT, FQNNGV. There are 15 residues in the CDR3. V gave up 5 bases and J gave up 4 bases, with 14 bases separating them. CDR3 sequence (DNA): TGTGCCAGCAGCCCAGCGGCCTGGGGCACCGGGGAGCTGTTTTTT. The encoded protein is CASSPAAWGTGELFF.

The chain employs TRBV5-4 and TRBJ2-3; 10 bases match TRBD1. The germline V gene encodes CDR1 SGHNT and CDR2 YYREEE (reference sequence). With V trimmed by 4 bases and J by 3 bases, 11 bases remained unmatched. The length of the CDR3 is 17 residues. The CDR3 region has the DNA TGTGCCAGCAGCACCGCGACAGGGGGCCGGTTGACAGATACGCAGTATTTT. Translation: CASSTATGGRLTDTQYF.

This clone was detected a few times. This sequence joins TRBV30 and TRBJ1-2; 7 nucleotides line up with TRBD1. The V and J ends lost 2 bases and 1 base, in that order; junction bases with no gene match: 7. CDR3 length equals 15 residues. Germline CDR1 GTSNPN, CDR2 SVGIG (reference sequence). The CDR3 loop reads CAWSPGTVVNYGYTF. The CDR3 bases are TGTGCCTGGAGTCCGGGGACAGTCGTTAACTATGGCTACACCTTC.

The V call is TRBV6-5, the J call TRBJ1-4; 7 bases map to TRBD1. CDR3 length: 15 amino acids. Looked up from germline, CDR1 is MNHEY and CDR2 is SVGAGI. The V and J ends lost 6 bases and 5 bases, in that order; junction bases with no gene match: 9. CDR3 DNA sequence: TGTGCCAGCAGCCCCGGTTCGACAGGGAATGAAAAACTGTTTTTT. Its protein is CASSPGSTGNEKLFF.